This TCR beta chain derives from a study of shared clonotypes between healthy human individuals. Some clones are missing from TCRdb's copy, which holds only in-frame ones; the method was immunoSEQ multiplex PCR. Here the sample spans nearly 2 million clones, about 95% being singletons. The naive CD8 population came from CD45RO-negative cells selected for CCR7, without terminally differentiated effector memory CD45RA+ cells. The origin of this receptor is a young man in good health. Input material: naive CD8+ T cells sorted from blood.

The CDR3 sequence is CASSLMDSSMNTEAFF. CDR3 sequence (DNA): TGTGCCAGCAGCTTAATGGACAGTTCCATGAACACTGAAGCTTTCTTT. The chain uses TRBV11-1 and TRBJ1-1; tentative D call: TRBD1 (6 bases). V was clipped by 2 bases and J by 0 bases, with 13 bases between them. CDR1 is SGHAT and CDR2 is FQDESV in the germline V gene (reference sequence). The CDR3 is 16 residues long.